This entry is about one T cell receptor beta chain. It was with random hexamers that roughly 0.45 to 1 ug RNA was reverse transcribed. An immunoSEQ multiplex PCR amplified TCR beta CDR3 over 54 Vbeta and 13 Jbeta. TCRdb called the immunoSEQ multiplex PCR reads again in MiXCR, with one record for every CDR3 protein. The table has about 140,000 distinct CDR3 sequences, 85% to 95% seen once. These data come from a study of CD8 T cells in Susac syndrome. Study-level background: Patients with Susac syndrome were therapy-naive, taking corticosteroids, with some also receiving intravenous immunoglobulin, or taking intravenous immunoglobulin alone at the time their blood was drawn.

Patients having Susac syndrome satisfied recently defined diagnostic criteria for definite or probable disease. Negative isolation was applied to CD8+ and CD4+ T cells, and FACS enrichment was applied to TEMRA cells. The ends were cut back, 4 bases at V and 3 bases at J, with 12 bases in the middle. Germline CDR1 reads SQVTM; CDR2 reads ANQGSEA. CDR3 length: 13 residues. This chain joins TRBV29-1 and TRBJ1-2; D might be TRBD1 (5 bases). The clonotype was recovered from a human donor with Susac syndrome. Sequenced sample: CD4+ T cells from PBMCs. The CDR3, as DNA: TGCAGCGTTGTCGGGGGGTTGGACTATGGCTACACCTTC. It specifies CSVVGGLDYGYTF.